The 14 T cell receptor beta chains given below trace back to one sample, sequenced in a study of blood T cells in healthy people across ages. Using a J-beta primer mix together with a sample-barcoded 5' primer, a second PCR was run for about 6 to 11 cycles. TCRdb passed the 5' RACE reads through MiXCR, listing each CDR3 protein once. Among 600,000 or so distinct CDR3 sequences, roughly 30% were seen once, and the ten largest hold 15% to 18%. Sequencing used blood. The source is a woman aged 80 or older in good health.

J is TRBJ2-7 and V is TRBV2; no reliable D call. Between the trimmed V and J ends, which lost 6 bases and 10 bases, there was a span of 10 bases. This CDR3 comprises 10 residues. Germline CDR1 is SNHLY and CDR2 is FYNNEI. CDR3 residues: CASRATAQYF. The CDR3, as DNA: TGTGCCAGCAGGGCTACTGCCCAGTACTTC.

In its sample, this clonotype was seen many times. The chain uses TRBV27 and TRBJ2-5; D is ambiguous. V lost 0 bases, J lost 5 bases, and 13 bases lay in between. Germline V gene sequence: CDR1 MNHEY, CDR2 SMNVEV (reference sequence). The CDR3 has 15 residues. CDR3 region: CASSLSRWVGETQYF. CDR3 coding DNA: TGTGCCAGCAGTTTATCGAGATGGGTAGGGGAGACCCAGTACTTC.

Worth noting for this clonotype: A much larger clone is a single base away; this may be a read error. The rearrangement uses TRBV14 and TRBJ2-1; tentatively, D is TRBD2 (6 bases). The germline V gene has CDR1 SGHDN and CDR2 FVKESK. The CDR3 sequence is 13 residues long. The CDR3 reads CASSRDFYSEQFF. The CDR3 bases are TGTGCCAGCAGCCGGGACTTCTACAGTGAGCAGTTCTTC.

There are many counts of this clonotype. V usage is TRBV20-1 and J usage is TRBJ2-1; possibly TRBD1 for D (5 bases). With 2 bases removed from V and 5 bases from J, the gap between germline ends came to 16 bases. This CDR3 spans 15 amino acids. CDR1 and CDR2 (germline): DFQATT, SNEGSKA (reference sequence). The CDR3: CSARPRQGLNNEQFF. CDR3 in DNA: TGCAGTGCTAGACCCCGGCAGGGCCTAAACAATGAGCAGTTCTTC.

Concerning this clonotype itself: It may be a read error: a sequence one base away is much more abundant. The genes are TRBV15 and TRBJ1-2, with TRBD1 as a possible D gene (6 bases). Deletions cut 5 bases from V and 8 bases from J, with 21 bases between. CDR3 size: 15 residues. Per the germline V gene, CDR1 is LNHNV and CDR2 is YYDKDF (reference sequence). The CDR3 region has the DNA TGTGCCACCAGCGGAGCACCCGGGGGGGCTAAAGGCTACACCTTC. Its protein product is CATSGAPGGAKGYTF.

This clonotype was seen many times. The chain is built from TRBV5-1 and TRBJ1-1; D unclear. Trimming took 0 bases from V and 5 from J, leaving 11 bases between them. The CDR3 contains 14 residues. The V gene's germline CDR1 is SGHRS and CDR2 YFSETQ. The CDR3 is CASSLEVGRTEAFF. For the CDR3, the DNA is TGCGCCAGCAGCTTGGAAGTGGGTAGGACTGAAGCTTTCTTT.

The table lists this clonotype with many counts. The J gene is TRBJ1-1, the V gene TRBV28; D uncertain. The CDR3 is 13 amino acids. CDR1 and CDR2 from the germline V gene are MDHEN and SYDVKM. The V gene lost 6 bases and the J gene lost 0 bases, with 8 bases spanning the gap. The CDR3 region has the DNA TGTGCCAGCAGACTTGAGATGAACACTGAAGCTTTCTTT. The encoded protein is CASRLEMNTEAFF.

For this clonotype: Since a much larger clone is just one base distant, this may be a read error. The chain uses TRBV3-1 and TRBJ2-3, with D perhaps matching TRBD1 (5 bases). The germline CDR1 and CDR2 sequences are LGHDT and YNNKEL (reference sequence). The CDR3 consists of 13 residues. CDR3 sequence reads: CASSQLGQDSQYF. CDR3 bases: TGTGCCAGCAGCCAACTAGGACAAGATTCGCAGTATTTT.

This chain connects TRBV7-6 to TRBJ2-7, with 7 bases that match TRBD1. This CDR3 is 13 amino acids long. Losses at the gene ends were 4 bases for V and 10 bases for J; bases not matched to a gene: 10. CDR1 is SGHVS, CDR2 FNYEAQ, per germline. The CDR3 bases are TGTGCCAGCAGCTCCGGGACAGCGGTAAACCAGTACTTC. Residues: CASSSGTAVNQYF.

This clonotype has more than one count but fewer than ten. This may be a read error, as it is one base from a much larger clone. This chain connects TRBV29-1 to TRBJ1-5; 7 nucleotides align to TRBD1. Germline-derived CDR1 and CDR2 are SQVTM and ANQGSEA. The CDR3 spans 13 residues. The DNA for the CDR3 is TGCAGCGTCGGGACAGTCCCAGGACAGCCCCGGCATTTT. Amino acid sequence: CSVGTVPGQPRHF.

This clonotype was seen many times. CDR3 region: CASSLSGEGINYGYTF. CDR3 nucleotides: TGTGCCAGCAGCTTATCCGGGGAGGGAATTAACTATGGCTACACCTTC. The J gene is TRBJ1-2, the V gene TRBV7-9; D is undetermined. The CDR3 sequence is 16 residues long. Trimming pared 2 bases from V and 1 base from J, leaving 14 bases between. Germline CDR1 is SEHNR and CDR2 is FQNEAQ (reference sequence).

The CDR3 region has the DNA TGCAGCGTTGTTCCACGTGACGTGGTCAGCTCTAATGAAAAACTGTTTTTT. Protein sequence: CSVVPRDVVSSNEKLFF. The chain couples TRBV29-1 to TRBJ1-4; the D is unclear. The V end was cut by 4 bases, the J end by 3 bases, with 21 bases between. The germline gives CDR1 SQVTM, CDR2 ANQGSEA. The CDR3 spans 17 residues.

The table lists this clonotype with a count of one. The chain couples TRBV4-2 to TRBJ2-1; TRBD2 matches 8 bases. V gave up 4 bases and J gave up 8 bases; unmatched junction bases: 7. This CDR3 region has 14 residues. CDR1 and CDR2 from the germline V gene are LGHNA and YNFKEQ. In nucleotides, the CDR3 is TGTGCCAGCAGCCCCTCCGGACTAGCCCATGAGCAGTTCTTC. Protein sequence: CASSPSGLAHEQFF.

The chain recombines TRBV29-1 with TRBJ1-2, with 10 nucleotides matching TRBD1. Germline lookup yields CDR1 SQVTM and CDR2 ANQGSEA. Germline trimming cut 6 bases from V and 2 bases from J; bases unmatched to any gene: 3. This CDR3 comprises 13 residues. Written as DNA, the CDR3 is TGCAGCGTCAGGACAGGGGGGAACTATGGCTACACCTTC. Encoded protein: CSVRTGGNYGYTF.